This T cell receptor beta chain was recorded in a study of cytomegalovirus exposure and HLA in healthy donors. Overall study: Roughly 86 million unique TCRs from HLA-typed donors made up an early data release.

Overall study findings and caveats: As a later analysis showed, a missense DCLRE1C variant was linked to trimming of TCR beta V- and J-genes.

The study ran its PCR with 60 Vbeta and 13 Jbeta primers. Using immunoSEQ multiplex PCR, the repertoire was profiled, and TCRdb retains in-frame clones only, with some absent. The sample carries 150,000 to 200,000 clones, around 83% recorded once. A note on this clone: Its antigen is undetermined.

The sample taken for sequencing was PBMCs. The receptor's source is a man aged 50-60 years in good health and CMV-seropositive.

DNA of the CDR3: TGTGCCAGCAGTTTTGGCAGGTTAAGCTCCTACAATGAGCAGTTCTTC. It yields the protein CASSFGRLSSYNEQFF. The V gene is TRBV27, the J gene TRBJ2-1; D is unclear. This CDR3 contains 16 residues. The germline CDR1 and CDR2 sequences are MNHEY and SMNVEV (reference sequence). Trimming left V 3 bases short and J 0 bases short, with 12 bases between.